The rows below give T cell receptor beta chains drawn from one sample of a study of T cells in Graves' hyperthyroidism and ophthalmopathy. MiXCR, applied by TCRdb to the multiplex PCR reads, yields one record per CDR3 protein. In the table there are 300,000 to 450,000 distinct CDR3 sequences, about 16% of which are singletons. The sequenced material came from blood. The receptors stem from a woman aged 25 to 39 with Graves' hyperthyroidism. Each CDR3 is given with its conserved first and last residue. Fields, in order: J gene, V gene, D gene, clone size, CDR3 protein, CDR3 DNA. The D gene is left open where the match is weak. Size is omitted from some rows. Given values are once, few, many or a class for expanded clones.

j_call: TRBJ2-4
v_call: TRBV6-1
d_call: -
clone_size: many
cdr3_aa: CASNGLLAKNIQYF
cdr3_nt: TGTGCCAGCAACGGCTTACTAGCCAAAAACATTCAGTACTTC

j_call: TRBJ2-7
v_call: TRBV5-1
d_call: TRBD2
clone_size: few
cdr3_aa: CASSTGTSGRARNEQYF
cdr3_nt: TGCGCCAGCAGCACAGGGACTAGCGGGAGGGCGAGGAACGAGCAGTACTTC

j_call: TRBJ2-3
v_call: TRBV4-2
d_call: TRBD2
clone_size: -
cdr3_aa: CASSYNPAPSGSTDTQYF
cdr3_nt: TGTGCCAGCAGCTACAACCCCGCCCCTAGCGGGAGTACAGATACGCAGTATTTT

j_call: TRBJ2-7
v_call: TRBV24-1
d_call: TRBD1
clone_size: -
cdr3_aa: CATSDPRQGTEEQYF
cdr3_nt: TGTGCCACCAGTGACCCAAGACAGGGGACTGAAGAGCAGTACTTC

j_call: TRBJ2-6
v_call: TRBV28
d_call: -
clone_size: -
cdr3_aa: CASTGGDSGANVLTF
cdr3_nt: TGTGCCAGCACCGGGGGAGATTCTGGGGCCAACGTCCTGACTTTC

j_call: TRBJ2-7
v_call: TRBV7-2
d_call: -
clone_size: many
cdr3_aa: CASSSHTIYEQYF
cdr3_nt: TGTGCCAGCAGCAGTCACACCATCTACGAGCAGTACTTC

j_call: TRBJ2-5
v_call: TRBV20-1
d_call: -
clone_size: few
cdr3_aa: CSARDHRKETQYF
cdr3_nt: TGCAGTGCTAGAGATCACAGAAAGGAGACCCAGTACTTC

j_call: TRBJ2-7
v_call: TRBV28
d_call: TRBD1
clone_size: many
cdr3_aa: CASSRGQGGSYEQYF
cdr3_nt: TGTGCCAGCAGTCGAGGACAGGGGGGTTCCTACGAGCAGTACTTC

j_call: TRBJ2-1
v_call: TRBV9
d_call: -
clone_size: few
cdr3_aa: CASSVGSPEEQFF
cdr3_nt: TGTGCCAGCAGCGTAGGCTCACCAGAGGAGCAGTTCTTC

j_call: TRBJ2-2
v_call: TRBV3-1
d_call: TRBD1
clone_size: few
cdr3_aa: CASSQWGTGAGELFF
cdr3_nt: TGTGCCAGCAGCCAATGGGGGACAGGGGCCGGGGAGCTGTTTTTT

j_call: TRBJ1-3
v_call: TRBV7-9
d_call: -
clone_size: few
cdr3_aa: CASSLWSDTGSGNTIYF
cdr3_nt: TGTGCCAGCAGCTTATGGAGCGATACAGGGTCTGGAAACACCATATATTTT

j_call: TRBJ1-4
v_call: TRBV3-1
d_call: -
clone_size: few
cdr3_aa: CASSPRGGTNEKLFF
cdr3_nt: TGTGCCAGCAGCCCCAGGGGCGGGACTAATGAAAAACTGTTTTTT

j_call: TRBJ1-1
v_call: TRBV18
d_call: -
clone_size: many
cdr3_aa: CASSPAGATEAFF
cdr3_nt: TGTGCCAGCTCACCCGCGGGGGCTACTGAAGCTTTCTTT

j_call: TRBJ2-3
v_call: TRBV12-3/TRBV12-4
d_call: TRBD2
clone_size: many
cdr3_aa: CASSTLAQSTDTQYF
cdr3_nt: TGTGCCAGCAGTACACTAGCGCAAAGCACAGATACGCAGTATTTT

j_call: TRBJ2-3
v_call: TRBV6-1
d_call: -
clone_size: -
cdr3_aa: CASNRGQSTDTQYF
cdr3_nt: TGTGCCAGCAATCGGGGCCAGAGCACAGATACGCAGTATTTT

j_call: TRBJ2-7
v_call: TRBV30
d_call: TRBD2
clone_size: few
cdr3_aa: CAWSYRGSGATYEQYF
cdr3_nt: TGTGCCTGGAGCTACCGGGGTAGCGGGGCTACCTACGAGCAGTACTTC

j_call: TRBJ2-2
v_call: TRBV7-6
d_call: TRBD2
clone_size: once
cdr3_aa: CASSPGGTSGRITGELFF
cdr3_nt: TGTGCCAGCAGCCCAGGGGGAACTAGCGGGAGGATAACCGGGGAGCTGTTTTTT

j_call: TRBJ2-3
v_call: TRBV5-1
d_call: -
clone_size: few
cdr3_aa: CASTLTPTQPQYF
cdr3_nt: TGCGCCAGCACCTTGACCCCGACTCAACCTCAGTATTTT

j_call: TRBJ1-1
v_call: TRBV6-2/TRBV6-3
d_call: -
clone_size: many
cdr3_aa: CASTQAAFTNTEAFF
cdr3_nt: TGTGCCAGCACACAGGCGGCATTTACAAACACTGAAGCTTTCTTT

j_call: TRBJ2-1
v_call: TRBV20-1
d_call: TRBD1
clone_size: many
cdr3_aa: CSANPDRLPYNEQFF
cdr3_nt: TGCAGTGCCAATCCGGACAGGCTTCCCTACAATGAGCAGTTCTTC

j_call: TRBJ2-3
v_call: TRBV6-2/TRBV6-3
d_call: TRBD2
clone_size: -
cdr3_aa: CASLRGGTQYF
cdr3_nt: TGTGCCAGTCTCCGGGGGGGCACGCAGTATTTT

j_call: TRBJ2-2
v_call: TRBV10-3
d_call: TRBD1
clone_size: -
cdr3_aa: CAISPWAGTGGSGELFF
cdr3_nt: TGTGCCATCTCCCCCTGGGCCGGGACAGGGGGGTCCGGGGAGCTGTTTTTT

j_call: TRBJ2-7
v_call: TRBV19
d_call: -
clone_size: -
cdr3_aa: CASSMQGAYEQYF
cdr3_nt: TGTGCCAGTAGTATGCAGGGTGCCTACGAGCAGTACTTC

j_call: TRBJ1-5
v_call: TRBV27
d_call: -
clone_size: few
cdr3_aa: CASSWGRNQPQHF
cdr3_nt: TGTGCCAGCAGTTGGGGTCGCAATCAGCCCCAGCATTTT

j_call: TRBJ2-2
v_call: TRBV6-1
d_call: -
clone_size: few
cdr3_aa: CASTRGWQSTGELFF
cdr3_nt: TGTGCCAGCACCCGGGGGTGGCAGAGCACCGGGGAGCTGTTTTTT

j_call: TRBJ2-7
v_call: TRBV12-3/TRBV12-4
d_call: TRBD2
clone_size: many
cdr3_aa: CASTGTTYEQYF
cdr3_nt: TGTGCCAGCACTGGGACTACTTACGAGCAGTACTTC

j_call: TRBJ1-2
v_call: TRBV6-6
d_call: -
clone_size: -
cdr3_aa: CASSYSDNYGYTF
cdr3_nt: TGTGCCAGCAGTTACTCGGATAACTATGGCTACACCTTC

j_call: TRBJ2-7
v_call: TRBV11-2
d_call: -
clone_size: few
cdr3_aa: CASSLLSAQSYRDGPPYEQYF
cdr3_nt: TGTGCCAGCAGCTTACTTTCAGCGCAATCATACCGGGACGGGCCCCCTTACGAGCAGTACTTC

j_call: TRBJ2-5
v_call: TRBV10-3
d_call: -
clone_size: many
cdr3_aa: CAISESAVGETQYF
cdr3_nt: TGTGCCATCAGTGAGTCGGCGGTGGGGGAGACCCAGTACTTC

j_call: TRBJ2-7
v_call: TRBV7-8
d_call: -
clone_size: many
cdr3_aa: CASSLVGTGCGSYEQYF
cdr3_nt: TGTGCCAGCAGCTTAGTTGGCACAGGTTGCGGGTCCTACGAGCAGTACTTC

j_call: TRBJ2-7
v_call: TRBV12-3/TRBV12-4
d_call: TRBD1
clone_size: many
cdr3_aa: CASSPSRGQSSYEQYF
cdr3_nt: TGTGCCAGCAGTCCGAGTAGGGGACAGAGCTCCTACGAGCAGTACTTC

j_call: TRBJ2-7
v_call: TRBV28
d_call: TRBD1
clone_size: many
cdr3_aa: CASSVQGETDEQYF
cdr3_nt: TGTGCCAGCAGCGTACAGGGGGAGACTGACGAGCAGTACTTC

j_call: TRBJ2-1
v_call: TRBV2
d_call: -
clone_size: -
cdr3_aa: CASSGNTYNEQFF
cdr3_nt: TGTGCCAGCAGTGGGAACACCTACAATGAGCAGTTCTTC

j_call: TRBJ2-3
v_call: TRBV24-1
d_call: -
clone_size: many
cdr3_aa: CATSDLVTDTQYF
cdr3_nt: TGTGCCACCAGTGACCTAGTCACAGATACGCAGTATTTT

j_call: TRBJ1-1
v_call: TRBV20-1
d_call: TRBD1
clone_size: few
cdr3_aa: CSARAGQGATEAFF
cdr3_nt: TGCAGTGCTAGAGCGGGACAGGGGGCGACTGAAGCTTTCTTT

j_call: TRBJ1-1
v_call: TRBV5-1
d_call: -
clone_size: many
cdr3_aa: CASSPGTAPEAFF
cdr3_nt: TGCGCCAGCAGCCCGGGGACTGCACCTGAAGCTTTCTTT

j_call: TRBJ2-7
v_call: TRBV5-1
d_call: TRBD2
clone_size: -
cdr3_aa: CASSLNGRVPYEQYF
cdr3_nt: TGCGCCAGCAGCTTGAATGGGAGGGTGCCCTACGAGCAGTACTTC

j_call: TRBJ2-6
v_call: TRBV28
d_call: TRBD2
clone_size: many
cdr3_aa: CASSSSWGGAGGNSGANVLTF
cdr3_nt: TGTGCCAGCAGTTCCTCTTGGGGCGGAGCGGGAGGGAACTCTGGGGCCAACGTCCTGACTTTC

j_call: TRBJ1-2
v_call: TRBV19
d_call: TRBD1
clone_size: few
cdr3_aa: CASSTSGQGHYGYTF
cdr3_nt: TGTGCCAGTAGTACCTCCGGACAGGGACACTATGGCTACACCTTC

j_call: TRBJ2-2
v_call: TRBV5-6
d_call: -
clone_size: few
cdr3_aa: CASSLAQGYTGELFF
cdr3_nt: TGTGCCAGCAGCTTGGCACAGGGTTACACCGGGGAGCTGTTTTTT

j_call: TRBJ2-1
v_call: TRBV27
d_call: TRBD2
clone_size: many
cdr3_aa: CASSFSGRDPNEQFF
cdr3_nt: TGTGCCAGCAGTTTTAGCGGGAGGGACCCTAATGAGCAGTTCTTC

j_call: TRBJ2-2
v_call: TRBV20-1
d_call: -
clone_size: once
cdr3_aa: CSARSWEENTGELFF
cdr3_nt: TGCAGTGCTAGATCATGGGAGGAGAACACCGGGGAGCTGTTTTTT

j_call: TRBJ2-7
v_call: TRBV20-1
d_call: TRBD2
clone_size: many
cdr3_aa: CSARDWTSVLYEQYF
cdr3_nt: TGCAGTGCTAGAGATTGGACTAGCGTTCTCTACGAGCAGTACTTC

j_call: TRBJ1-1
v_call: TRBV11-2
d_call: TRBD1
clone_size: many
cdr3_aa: CASSLSQTGWTEAFF
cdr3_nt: TGTGCCAGCAGCTTAAGCCAGACAGGGTGGACTGAAGCTTTCTTT

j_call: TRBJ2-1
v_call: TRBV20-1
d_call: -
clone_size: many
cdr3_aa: CSARGPWGRESSNEQFF
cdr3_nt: TGCAGTGCTAGGGGCCCGTGGGGGCGGGAGAGTAGCAATGAGCAGTTCTTC

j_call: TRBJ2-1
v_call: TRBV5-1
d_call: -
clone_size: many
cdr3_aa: CASAIVGSSYNEQFF
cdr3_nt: TGCGCCAGCGCCATAGTAGGCAGCTCCTACAATGAGCAGTTCTTC

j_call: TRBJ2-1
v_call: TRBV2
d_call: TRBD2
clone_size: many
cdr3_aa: CASSIPGTSGSNEQFF
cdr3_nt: TGTGCCAGCAGTATACCCGGGACTAGCGGGAGCAATGAGCAGTTCTTC

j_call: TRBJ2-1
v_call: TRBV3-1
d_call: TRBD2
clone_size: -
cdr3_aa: CASRRRLAGDEQFF
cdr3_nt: TGTGCCAGCAGAAGACGCCTAGCGGGAGATGAGCAGTTCTTC